These T cell receptor beta chains were read from a single sample in a study of blood T cell repertoires in COVID-19. TCRdb's table, derived via immunoSEQ multiplex PCR, lists solely in-frame clones and lacks some. The data hold fewer than 150,000 clones, with 75% to 90% observed a single time. The sequencing input was peripheral blood. These TCRs come from a woman aged 70-85 years with acute or convalescent COVID-19. Both conserved end residues are part of each CDR3. A D gene is named only where the DNA matches it firmly. Expanded clones are given a class, and other clones once, few, many or no size at all.

D gene: TRBD2; J gene: TRBJ2-1; clone size: NA; V gene: TRBV10-3; CDR3 DNA: TGTGCCATCAGTGAATATGGACTAGCGGACAATGAGCAGTTCTTC; CDR3 protein: CAISEYGLADNEQFF
D gene: NA; J gene: TRBJ1-5; clone size: NA; V gene: TRBV6-5; CDR3 DNA: TGTGCCAGCAGGCAGGTCAACAATCAGCCCCAGCATTTT; CDR3 protein: CASRQVNNQPQHF
D gene: NA; J gene: TRBJ1-1; clone size: NA; V gene: TRBV5-1; CDR3 DNA: TGCGCCAGCAGCCAAAACACTGAAGCTTTCTTT; CDR3 protein: CASSQNTEAFF
D gene: NA; J gene: TRBJ1-3; clone size: NA; V gene: TRBV9; CDR3 DNA: TGTGCCAGCAGCGTAGACCATCCAGGGCCATCTGGAAACACCATATATTTT; CDR3 protein: CASSVDHPGPSGNTIYF
D gene: NA; J gene: TRBJ1-2; clone size: NA; V gene: TRBV14; CDR3 DNA: TGTGCCAGCAGCTCCGGGACACCGACTGTCGGCTACACCTTC; CDR3 protein: CASSSGTPTVGYTF
D gene: NA; J gene: TRBJ1-1; clone size: NA; V gene: TRBV7-9; CDR3 DNA: TGTGCCAGCAGCTTACAGGGGCATCAGGGTACTGAAGCTTTCTTT; CDR3 protein: CASSLQGHQGTEAFF
D gene: TRBD1; J gene: TRBJ2-5; clone size: NA; V gene: TRBV7-7; CDR3 DNA: TGTGCCAGCAGCTCGAGGGTGAGCGGGACAGGGAATGAAGAGACCCAGTACTTC; CDR3 protein: CASSSRVSGTGNEETQYF
D gene: NA; J gene: TRBJ1-6; clone size: NA; V gene: TRBV28; CDR3 DNA: TGTGCCAGCAGTTCGGGGGACGCCCTAGGAAGGGATTCACCCCTCCACTTT; CDR3 protein: CASSSGDALGRDSPLHF
D gene: NA; J gene: TRBJ1-2; clone size: NA; V gene: TRBV7-9; CDR3 DNA: TGTGCCAGCAGCCCGGTCCCACCCGTTGCCTATGGCTACACCTTC; CDR3 protein: CASSPVPPVAYGYTF
D gene: NA; J gene: TRBJ1-4; clone size: NA; V gene: TRBV24-1; CDR3 DNA: TGTGCCACCAGTGATTCGAGGCAGTCCAATGAAAAACTGTTTTTT; CDR3 protein: CATSDSRQSNEKLFF
D gene: NA; J gene: TRBJ2-2; clone size: NA; V gene: TRBV18; CDR3 DNA: TGTGCCAGCTCACCACCGAGTCAGGGTATGACCGGGGAGCTGTTTTTT; CDR3 protein: CASSPPSQGMTGELFF
D gene: NA; J gene: TRBJ2-2; clone size: NA; V gene: TRBV2; CDR3 DNA: TGTGCCAGCACAGACACCGGGGAGCTGTTTTTT; CDR3 protein: CASTDTGELFF
D gene: NA; J gene: TRBJ2-3; clone size: NA; V gene: TRBV5-1; CDR3 DNA: TGCGCCAGCAGCTTACAGGGTAGAACAAGCACAGATACGCAGTATTTT; CDR3 protein: CASSLQGRTSTDTQYF
D gene: TRBD1; J gene: TRBJ1-6; clone size: NA; V gene: TRBV7-3; CDR3 DNA: TGTGCCAGCAGCTTAAGTGGGACAGAGAATTCACCCCTCCACTTT; CDR3 protein: CASSLSGTENSPLHF
D gene: NA; J gene: TRBJ1-2; clone size: few; V gene: TRBV28; CDR3 DNA: TGTGCCAGCAGTTTATCTGGACAGCTAGGCCTAGGTGGCTACACCTTC; CDR3 protein: CASSLSGQLGLGGYTF
D gene: NA; J gene: TRBJ1-2; clone size: NA; V gene: TRBV2; CDR3 DNA: TGTGCCACCCCGCCGCCGGGGAGCCGCGGCTACACCTTC; CDR3 protein: CATPPPGSRGYTF
D gene: NA; J gene: TRBJ1-5; clone size: NA; V gene: TRBV6-5; CDR3 DNA: TGTGCCAGCAGTTACAGCGGGGGTCAACAGCCCCAGCATTTT; CDR3 protein: CASSYSGGQQPQHF
D gene: NA; J gene: TRBJ1-6; clone size: NA; V gene: TRBV10-3; CDR3 DNA: TGTGCCATCAGGCGCGAGGGCCAATATAATTCACCCCTCCACTTT; CDR3 protein: CAIRREGQYNSPLHF
D gene: NA; J gene: TRBJ1-2; clone size: NA; V gene: TRBV27; CDR3 DNA: TGTGCCAGCAGTCCCTATCAAAGCTATGGCTACACCTTC; CDR3 protein: CASSPYQSYGYTF
D gene: NA; J gene: TRBJ1-5; clone size: once; V gene: TRBV5-6; CDR3 DNA: TGTGCCAGCAGCCCGGGGTCTAATCAGCCCCAGCATTTT; CDR3 protein: CASSPGSNQPQHF
D gene: TRBD1; J gene: TRBJ1-5; clone size: NA; V gene: TRBV6-4; CDR3 DNA: TGTGCCAGCAGTGGTCCAGGGGGCGCGTGCAATCAGCCCCAGCATTTT; CDR3 protein: CASSGPGGACNQPQHF
D gene: TRBD2; J gene: TRBJ2-1; clone size: NA; V gene: TRBV20-1; CDR3 DNA: TGCAGTGCTAGTGAGGTCAGCGGGGGGGACTACAATGAGCAGTTCTTC; CDR3 protein: CSASEVSGGDYNEQFF
D gene: NA; J gene: TRBJ2-5; clone size: NA; V gene: TRBV29-1; CDR3 DNA: TGCAGCGTTGCCGGGAGACACAACGGGACCCAGTACTTC; CDR3 protein: CSVAGRHNGTQYF
D gene: NA; J gene: TRBJ2-6; clone size: NA; V gene: TRBV5-1; CDR3 DNA: TGCGCCAGCAGCGTGACAGCCTCTGGGGCCAACGTCCTGACTTTC; CDR3 protein: CASSVTASGANVLTF
D gene: TRBD1; J gene: TRBJ1-2; clone size: few; V gene: TRBV30; CDR3 DNA: TGTGCCTGGAGTGCTCCCAGGGGGGCCTATGGCTACACCTTC; CDR3 protein: CAWSAPRGAYGYTF
D gene: TRBD2; J gene: TRBJ2-7; clone size: NA; V gene: TRBV14; CDR3 DNA: TGTGCCAGCAGTCCGAGACTAGCGGGGGCCTACGAGCAGTACTTC; CDR3 protein: CASSPRLAGAYEQYF
D gene: TRBD1; J gene: TRBJ1-3; clone size: NA; V gene: TRBV4-2; CDR3 DNA: TGTGCCAGCAGCCAAGGACCGGGACAGGGTAGCTCTGGAAACACCATATATTTT; CDR3 protein: CASSQGPGQGSSGNTIYF
D gene: TRBD1; J gene: TRBJ1-2; clone size: NA; V gene: TRBV5-1; CDR3 DNA: TGCGCCAGCAGCCCCCGGGACAGTCAGGCTAACTATGGCTACACCTTC; CDR3 protein: CASSPRDSQANYGYTF
D gene: NA; J gene: TRBJ2-1; clone size: NA; V gene: TRBV11-3; CDR3 DNA: TGTGCCAGCAGCTCGTGGGAGACACCTTCCTACAATGAGCAGTTCTTC; CDR3 protein: CASSSWETPSYNEQFF
D gene: NA; J gene: TRBJ1-2; clone size: NA; V gene: TRBV19; CDR3 DNA: TGTGCCAGTAGTATAGAGGGGAGCAACTATGGCTACACCTTC; CDR3 protein: CASSIEGSNYGYTF
D gene: NA; J gene: TRBJ1-1; clone size: NA; V gene: TRBV10-3; CDR3 DNA: TGTGCCATCAGTAAGGACAGCCCCAACACTGAAGCTTTCTTT; CDR3 protein: CAISKDSPNTEAFF
D gene: NA; J gene: TRBJ1-1; clone size: NA; V gene: TRBV11-3; CDR3 DNA: TGTGCCAGCAGCCCGAGGGGGGGGGACGGACTTGAAGCTTTCTTT; CDR3 protein: CASSPRGGDGLEAFF
D gene: NA; J gene: TRBJ2-7; clone size: NA; V gene: TRBV5-1; CDR3 DNA: TGCGCCAGCAGCTTCGGCAGGGGATACGAGCAGTACTTC; CDR3 protein: CASSFGRGYEQYF
D gene: TRBD1; J gene: TRBJ2-7; clone size: NA; V gene: TRBV4-1; CDR3 DNA: TGCGCCAGCAGCCTGCAGGGACAGGGTCGGTCCTACGAGCAGTACTTC; CDR3 protein: CASSLQGQGRSYEQYF
D gene: TRBD2; J gene: TRBJ2-7; clone size: NA; V gene: TRBV5-1; CDR3 DNA: TGCGCCAGCAGGGGTACTAGCGGGGGGGACTACGAGCAGTACTTC; CDR3 protein: CASRGTSGGDYEQYF
D gene: NA; J gene: TRBJ1-2; clone size: NA; V gene: TRBV27; CDR3 DNA: TGTGCCAGCTCTCCAGCGCCTGATAACTATGGCTACACCTTC; CDR3 protein: CASSPAPDNYGYTF
D gene: TRBD1; J gene: TRBJ1-3; clone size: NA; V gene: TRBV11-3; CDR3 DNA: TGTGCCAGCAGCTCCCGACAGGGGCTCTCTGGAAACACCATATATTTT; CDR3 protein: CASSSRQGLSGNTIYF
D gene: NA; J gene: TRBJ1-5; clone size: NA; V gene: TRBV24-1; CDR3 DNA: TGTGCCACCAGTGATGGGCCTTGGGCCCAGCATTTT; CDR3 protein: CATSDGPWAQHF
D gene: TRBD1; J gene: TRBJ1-1; clone size: NA; V gene: TRBV19; CDR3 DNA: TGTGCCAGTAGTTACTCAGGGGGCAAGTTGGGTGAAGCTTTCTTT; CDR3 protein: CASSYSGGKLGEAFF
D gene: NA; J gene: TRBJ2-2; clone size: NA; V gene: TRBV9; CDR3 DNA: TGTGCCAGCAGCGCTACAGGGAACACCGGGGAGCTGTTTTTT; CDR3 protein: CASSATGNTGELFF
D gene: NA; J gene: TRBJ1-6; clone size: once; V gene: TRBV9; CDR3 DNA: TGTGCCAGCAGCGTAGACTTGCAAAATTCACCCCTCCACTTT; CDR3 protein: CASSVDLQNSPLHF
D gene: TRBD1; J gene: TRBJ2-7; clone size: NA; V gene: TRBV5-1; CDR3 DNA: TGCGCCAGCAGCTTGGCGGGGACAGGGACCGCTTTCGAGCAGTACTTC; CDR3 protein: CASSLAGTGTAFEQYF